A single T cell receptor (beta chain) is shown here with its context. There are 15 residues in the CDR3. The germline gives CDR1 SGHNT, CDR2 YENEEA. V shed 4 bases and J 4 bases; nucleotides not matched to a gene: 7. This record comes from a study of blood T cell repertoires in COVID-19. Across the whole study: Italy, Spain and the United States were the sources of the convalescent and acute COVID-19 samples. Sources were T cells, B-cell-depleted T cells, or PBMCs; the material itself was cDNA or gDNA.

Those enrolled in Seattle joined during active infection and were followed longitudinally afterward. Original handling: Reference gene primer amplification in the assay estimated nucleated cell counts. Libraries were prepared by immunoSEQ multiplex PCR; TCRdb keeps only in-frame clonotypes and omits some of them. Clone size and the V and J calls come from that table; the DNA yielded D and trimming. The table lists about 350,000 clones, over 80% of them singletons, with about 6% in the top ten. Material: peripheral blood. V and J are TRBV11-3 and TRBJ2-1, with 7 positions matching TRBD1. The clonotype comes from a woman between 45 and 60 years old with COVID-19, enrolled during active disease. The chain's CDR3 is CASSSSRQGYNEQFF. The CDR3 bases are TGTGCCAGCAGCTCAAGCAGACAGGGATACAATGAGCAGTTCTTC.